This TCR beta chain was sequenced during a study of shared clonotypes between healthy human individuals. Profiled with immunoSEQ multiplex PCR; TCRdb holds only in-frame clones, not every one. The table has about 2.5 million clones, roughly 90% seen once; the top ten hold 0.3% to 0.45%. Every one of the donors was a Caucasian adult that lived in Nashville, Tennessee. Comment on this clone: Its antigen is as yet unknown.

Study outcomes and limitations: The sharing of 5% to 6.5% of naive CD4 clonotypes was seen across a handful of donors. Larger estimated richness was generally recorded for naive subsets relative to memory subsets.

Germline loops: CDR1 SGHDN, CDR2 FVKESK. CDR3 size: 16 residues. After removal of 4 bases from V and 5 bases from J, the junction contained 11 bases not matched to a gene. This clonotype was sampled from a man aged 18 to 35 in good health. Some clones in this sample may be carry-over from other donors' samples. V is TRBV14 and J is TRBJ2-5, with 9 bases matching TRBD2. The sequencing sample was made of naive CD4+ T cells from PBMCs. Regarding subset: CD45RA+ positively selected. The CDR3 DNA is TGTGCCAGCAGCCCCCCCCAGTTAGCGGGAGTGGAGACCCAGTACTTC. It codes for CASSPPQLAGVETQYF.